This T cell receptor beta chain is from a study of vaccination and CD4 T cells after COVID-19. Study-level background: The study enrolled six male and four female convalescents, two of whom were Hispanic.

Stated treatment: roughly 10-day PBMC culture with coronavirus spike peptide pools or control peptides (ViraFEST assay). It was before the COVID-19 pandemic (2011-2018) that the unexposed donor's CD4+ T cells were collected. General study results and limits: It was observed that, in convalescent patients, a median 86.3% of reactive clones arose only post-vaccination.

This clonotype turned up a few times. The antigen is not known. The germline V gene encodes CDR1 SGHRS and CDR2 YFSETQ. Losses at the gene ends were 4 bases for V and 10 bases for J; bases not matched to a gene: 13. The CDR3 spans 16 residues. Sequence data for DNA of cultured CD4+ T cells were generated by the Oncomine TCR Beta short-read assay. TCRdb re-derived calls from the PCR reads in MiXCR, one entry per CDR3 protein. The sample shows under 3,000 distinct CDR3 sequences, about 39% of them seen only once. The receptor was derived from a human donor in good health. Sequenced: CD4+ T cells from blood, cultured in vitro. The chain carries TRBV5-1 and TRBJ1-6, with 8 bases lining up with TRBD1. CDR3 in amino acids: CASSQGAGGVKSPLHF. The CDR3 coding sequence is TGCGCCAGCAGCCAGGGGGCAGGGGGCGTGAAGTCACCCCTCCACTTT.